The 21 T cell receptor beta chains below were found in one sample sequenced in a study of metastatic and nonmetastatic thyroid tumors. TCRdb re-called clones via MiXCR from the PCR reads. The sample consists of about 19,000 clones, approximately 37% of them appearing once. Treatment of any kind had been given to no patient before thyroid surgery. Sample: tumor tissue. The source is a female donor with papillary thyroid cancer or a benign thyroid nodule (not recorded which). Some clones in this sample may be carry-over from other donors' samples.

CDR3 coding DNA: TGTGCCAGCAGCTCCGCTCGGGGTAGCTACAATGAGCAGTTCTTC. Residues: CASSSARGSYNEQFF. The genes are TRBV11-2 and TRBJ2-1; D may be TRBD2 (5 bases). V lost 4 bases, J lost 3 bases, and 13 bases lay in between. The CDR3 contains 15 residues. In germline, CDR1 is SGHAT, CDR2 FQNNGV.

This clone occurred a few times. The V and J genes are TRBV6-1 and TRBJ2-7; TRBD1 matches at 8 bases. V was pared by 6 bases and J by 4 bases, with 8 bases of the junction left unmatched. CDR1 and CDR2 from the germline V gene are MNHNS and SASEGT. The CDR3 has 14 amino acids. The CDR3 coding sequence is TGTGCCAGCAGGAAGGACAGGGAAGGTTACGAGCAGTACTTC. Protein sequence: CASRKDREGYEQYF.

The table lists this clone with a few counts. This clone may be a read error of a much larger clone one base away. The V and J genes are TRBV6-2 or TRBV6-3 and TRBJ2-7; 7 nucleotides match TRBD1. CDR1 MNHEY and CDR2 SVGEGT come from the germline V gene. CDR3 length: 15 amino acids. Trimming removed 5 bases from V and 0 bases from J; junction bases left unmatched: 7. In DNA, the CDR3 is TGTGCCAGCAGTCAAGGACAGGTCAGCTCCTACGAGCAGTACTTC. Residues: CASSQGQVSSYEQYF.

This clone was counted between two and nine times. This sequence joins TRBV6-1 and TRBJ1-1, with a tentative D call TRBD1 (5 bases). Between the trimmed V and J ends, which lost 4 bases and 1 base, there was a span of 16 bases. This CDR3 spans 16 amino acids. Germline assignment: CDR1 MNHNS and CDR2 SASEGT. The CDR3 protein is CASSGPGDGQNTEAFF. DNA for the CDR3: TGTGCCAGCAGTGGACCGGGGGATGGACAGAACACTGAAGCTTTCTTT.

This clone was recorded a few times. The chain has TRBV6-5 and TRBJ2-7; no clear D. CDR1 is MNHEY and CDR2 is SVGAGI in the germline V gene. The V and J ends lost 0 bases and 6 bases respectively, with 3 bases between them. The CDR3 contains 11 residues. CDR3 amino acids: CASSYSSEQYF. The CDR3 nucleotides are TGTGCCAGCAGTTACTCTTCCGAGCAGTACTTC.

This chain connects TRBV19 to TRBJ2-1, with a tentative D call TRBD1 (5 bases). With 3 bases removed from V and 10 bases from J, the gap between germline ends came to 7 bases. Germline CDR1 LNHDA, CDR2 SQIVND (reference sequence). This CDR3 contains 11 residues. The CDR3 sequence: CASSIAGEQFF. CDR3 DNA: TGTGCCAGTAGTATCGCAGGGGAGCAGTTCTTC.

The V and J genes are TRBV5-1 and TRBJ1-6; D uncertain. Germline CDR1 SGHRS, CDR2 YFSETQ. V lost 0 bases to trimming and J lost 7 bases, with 11 bases between them. This CDR3 contains 15 residues. CDR3 in DNA: TGCGCCAGCAGCTTGGAGCCAGCTACGAATTCACCCCTCCACTTT. It codes for CASSLEPATNSPLHF.

This rearrangement joins TRBV6-1 to TRBJ1-5, with D perhaps TRBD1 (5 bases). With 6 bases removed from V and 5 bases from J, the gap between germline ends came to 14 bases. The CDR3 is 14 amino acids. Germline lookup yields CDR1 MNHNS and CDR2 SASEGT. CDR3 coding DNA: TGTGCCAGCAGGGGGAGGGGAAGGGATCAGCCCCAGCATTTT. Encoded protein: CASRGRGRDQPQHF.

The genes are TRBV7-6 and TRBJ2-2; D is unclear. The CDR3 contains 15 residues. Trimming cost V 5 bases and J 7 bases, with 17 bases left between them. Per germline, CDR1 SGHVS and CDR2 FNYEAQ. The CDR3 sequence is CASSLRPIHGGELFF. CDR3 nucleotides: TGTGCCAGCAGCCTTCGACCGATACACGGCGGGGAGCTGTTTTTT.

This clone was seen more than once but under ten times. The same CDR3 can be traced to other DNA sequences in this sample. CDR3 amino acids: CASSQSGIYGYTF. CDR3 bases: TGTGCCAGCAGCCAGTCAGGGATTTATGGCTACACCTTC. The genes are TRBV16 and TRBJ1-2; possibly TRBD1 for D (5 bases). The CDR3 extends over 13 amino acids. V was cut by 3 bases and J by 5 bases, with 10 bases left in between. Germline V gene data show CDR1 as KGHSY and CDR2 as FQNENV. Drawing the rest from reference TRBV16 and TRBJ1-2, the complete variable domain is GEEVAQTPKHLVRGEGQKAKLYCAPIKGHSYVFWYQQVLKNEFKFLISFQNENVFDETGMPKERFSAKCLPNSPCSLEIQATKLEDSAVYFCASSQSGIYGYTFGSGTRLTVV.

The chain uses TRBV19 and TRBJ1-1; D call uncertain. The CDR3 spans 15 residues. In germline, CDR1 is LNHDA, CDR2 SQIVND (reference sequence). Between the trimmed V and J ends, which lost 3 bases and 4 bases, there was a span of 15 bases. The CDR3 loop reads CASSMDLSGTTEAFF. The CDR3 DNA follows: TGTGCCAGTAGTATGGATCTCTCGGGCACCACTGAAGCTTTCTTT.

This clone was seen a handful of times. This rearrangement joins TRBV10-3 to TRBJ2-1; TRBD1 matches at 7 bases. The germline V gene encodes CDR1 ENHRY and CDR2 SYGVKD. The CDR3 extends over 14 amino acids. V lost 2 bases, J lost 8 bases, and 6 bases stayed unmatched. In DNA form, the CDR3 reads TGTGCCATCAGTGAGAGGGGGCGAGATGATGAGCAGTTCTTC. Translation: CAISERGRDDEQFF.

This chain uses TRBV20-1 with TRBJ2-3; weak D call: TRBD2 (6 bases). The ends were cut back, 6 bases at V and 0 bases at J, with 16 bases in the middle. The CDR3 extends over 15 amino acids. Germline CDR1 reads DFQATT; CDR2 reads SNEGSKA (reference sequence). The CDR3 spells CSARTGTRSTDTQYF. DNA of the CDR3: TGCAGTGCAAGGACCGGGACTCGTAGCACAGATACGCAGTATTTT.

The chain recombines TRBV5-4 with TRBJ1-2, with D possibly TRBD1 on 5 matching bases. The CDR3 runs 15 residues. The V gene's germline CDR1 is SGHNT and CDR2 YYREEE (reference sequence). The ends were cut back, 6 bases at V and 4 bases at J, with 19 bases in the middle. The CDR3 DNA sequence: TGTGCCAGCACCATGGGGGGGACGAGGGGCTATGGCTACACCTTC. It codes for CASTMGGTRGYGYTF. The full variable domain, completed using reference TRBV5-4 and TRBJ1-2, is ETGVTQSPTHLIKTRGQQVTLRCSSQSGHNTVSWYQQALGQGPQFIFQYYREEENGRGNFPPRFSGLQFPNYSSELNVNALELDDSALYLCASTMGGTRGYGYTFGSGTRLTVV.

This clone was recorded a few times. The CDR3 loop is CASGPQAGSNTEAFF. The CDR3 DNA follows: TGTGCCAGCGGACCCCAGGCAGGCAGTAACACTGAAGCTTTCTTT. J is TRBJ1-1 and V is TRBV6-1, with no clear D. Germline values: CDR1 MNHNS, CDR2 SASEGT. With 8 bases removed from V and 2 bases from J, the gap between germline ends came to 18 bases. The length of the CDR3 is 15 residues.

This clone turned up a few times. The junction departs from the called germline gene at one end, perhaps through a read error. The J gene is TRBJ2-7, the V gene TRBV2; 8 positions match TRBD2. Germline V gene sequence: CDR1 SNHLY, CDR2 FYNNEI. The length of the CDR3 is 13 residues. For the CDR3, the DNA is TGTGCCAGCAGTGAATTTGCAATAGCGGGACAAGACTTC. This gives the protein CASSEFAIAGQDF.

This clone was counted a few times. The chain has TRBV6-1 and TRBJ1-2, with TRBD1 as a possible D gene (5 bases). The CDR3 is 15 residues long. In germline, CDR1 is MNHNS, CDR2 SASEGT. The germline V and J ends were trimmed by 6 bases and 1 base, with 15 bases remaining between them. CDR3 sequence (DNA): TGTGCCAGCAGCGCCGCTTCGACAGTTAACTATGGCTACACCTTC. It specifies CASSAASTVNYGYTF.

The chain has TRBV20-1 and TRBJ1-1, with D unresolved. Trimming pared 6 bases from V and 4 bases from J, leaving 12 bases between. Germline loops: CDR1 DFQATT, CDR2 SNEGSKA (reference sequence). The CDR3 has 12 amino acids. The CDR3 is CSATPSGTEAFF. In nucleotides, the CDR3 is TGCAGTGCCACCCCCTCCGGCACTGAAGCTTTCTTT.

J is TRBJ1-5 and V is TRBV18; 7 bases map to TRBD1. Germline assignment: CDR1 KGHSH and CDR2 LQKENI. This CDR3 is built from 14 residues. V shed 2 bases, J shed 4 bases, and the junction held 2 bases outside the gene matches. The CDR3 DNA sequence: TGTGCCAGCTCACCAGGGACAGAGAATCAGCCCCAGCATTTT. Protein sequence: CASSPGTENQPQHF. Combining the CDR3 with reference TRBV18 and TRBJ1-5 gives the whole variable domain NAGVMQNPRHLVRRRGQEARLRCSPMKGHSHVYWYRQLPEEGLKFMVYLQKENIIDESGMPKERFSAEFPKEGPSILRIQQVVRGDSAAYFCASSPGTENQPQHFGDGTRLSIL.

The chain has TRBV28 and TRBJ1-6; 10 positions match TRBD1. The CDR3 extends over 14 amino acids. The germline V gene encodes CDR1 MDHEN and CDR2 SYDVKM. V gave up 6 bases and J gave up 11 bases; unmatched junction bases: 7. As DNA, the CDR3 is TGTGCCAGCAGGACAGGGGGCGCGTTACCACCCCTCCACTTT. Residues: CASRTGGALPPLHF.

This sequence joins TRBV19 and TRBJ1-2; no clear D gene. The length of the CDR3 is 13 residues. The V end lost 0 bases, the J end lost 8 bases, and 10 bases lay between the germline ends. Germline V lookup: CDR1 LNHDA, CDR2 SQIVND (reference sequence). CDR3 protein: CASSIDPREGYTF. The CDR3 nucleotides are TGTGCCAGTAGTATAGATCCCAGAGAGGGCTACACCTTC.